The following is a TCR beta chain sequence with its context. This sample stems from a study of STAT5B mutations in CD4+ large granular lymphocyte leukemia. Some clones are missing from TCRdb's copy, which holds only in-frame ones; the method was immunoSEQ multiplex PCR. This sample carries 30,000 to 40,000 clones, around 89% of them seen once, and the ten largest clones take 0.97%. The CDR3 is 14 residues long. After removal of 4 bases from V and 10 bases from J, the junction contained 10 bases not matched to a gene. From germline, CDR1 is SGDLS and CDR2 YYNGEE. Sequenced input: CD4+ T cells from blood buffy coats. The TCR was taken from a human donor in good health. The V and J genes are TRBV9 and TRBJ1-4; 7 nucleotides match TRBD1. The CDR3 region has the DNA TGTGCCAGCAGCCCCGACAGGGCTTTGGGAAAACTGTTTTTT. This gives the protein CASSPDRALGKLFF.